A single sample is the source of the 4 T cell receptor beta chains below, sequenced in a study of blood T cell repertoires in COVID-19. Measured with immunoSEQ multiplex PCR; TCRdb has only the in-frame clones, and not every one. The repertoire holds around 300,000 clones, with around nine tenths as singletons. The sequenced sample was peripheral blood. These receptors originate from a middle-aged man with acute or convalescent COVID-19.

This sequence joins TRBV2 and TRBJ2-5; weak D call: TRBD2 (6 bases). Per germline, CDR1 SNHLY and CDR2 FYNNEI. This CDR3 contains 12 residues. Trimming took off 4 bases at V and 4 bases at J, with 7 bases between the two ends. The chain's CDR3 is CASSGRGETQYF. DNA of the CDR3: TGTGCCAGCAGTGGGAGGGGAGAGACCCAGTACTTC.

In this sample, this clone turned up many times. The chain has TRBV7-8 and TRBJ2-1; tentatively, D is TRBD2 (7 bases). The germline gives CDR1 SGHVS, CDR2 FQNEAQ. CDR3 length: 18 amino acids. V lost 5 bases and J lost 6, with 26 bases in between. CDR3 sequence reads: CASSLMPGPGRGRNEQFF. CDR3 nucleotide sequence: TGTGCCAGCAGCCTAATGCCGGGACCGGGGCGGGGGCGCAATGAGCAGTTCTTC.

CDR3 coding DNA: TGTGCCAGCAGCTTACGAAGGGAGAGGTACACTGAAGCTTTCTTT. The encoded protein is CASSLRRERYTEAFF. The J gene is TRBJ1-1, the V gene TRBV7-9; D remains unclear. V was pared by 2 bases and J by 3 bases, with 13 bases between. The germline V gene encodes CDR1 SEHNR and CDR2 FQNEAQ (reference sequence). The CDR3 runs to 15 residues.

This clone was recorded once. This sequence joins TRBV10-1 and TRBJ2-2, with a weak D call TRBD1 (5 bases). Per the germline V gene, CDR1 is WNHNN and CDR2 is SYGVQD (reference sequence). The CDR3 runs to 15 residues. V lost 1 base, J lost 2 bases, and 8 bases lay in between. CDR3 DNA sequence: TGCGCCAGCAGTGAGTTAGGGGCAAACACCGGGGAGCTGTTTTTT. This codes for CASSELGANTGELFF.